Below, 28 T cell receptor beta chains from the same sample are listed, as sequenced in a study of response to subunit inactivated influenza vaccine. A single record per CDR3 protein comes from TCRdb applying MiXCR to the RT-PCR reads. The table shows 400,000 to 650,000 distinct CDR3 sequences, with around 7.9% occurring only once. Sequencing was performed on PBMCs from blood, taken 23 months after vaccination. These receptors were collected from a man aged 45-69 years who received an inactivated influenza vaccine.

This clonotype turned up a few times. The V gene is TRBV20-1, the J gene TRBJ2-1; D call uncertain. This CDR3 contains 15 residues. V lost 0 bases and J lost 1, with 10 bases in between. Germline loops: CDR1 DFQATT, CDR2 SNEGSKA (reference sequence). CDR3 in amino acids: CSARDGLRSYNEQFF. For the CDR3, the DNA is TGCAGTGCTAGAGACGGTCTGAGGTCCTACAATGAGCAGTTCTTC.

This chain connects TRBV27 to TRBJ2-7, with 7 bases aligning to TRBD1. The CDR3 length is 14 residues. Trimming removed 6 bases from V and 0 bases from J; junction bases left unmatched: 5. The germline V gene encodes CDR1 MNHEY and CDR2 SMNVEV (reference sequence). CDR3 DNA: TGTGCCAGCAGGAAACAGGGGACCTCCTACGAGCAGTACTTC. Translated, it gives CASRKQGTSYEQYF.

The rearrangement uses TRBV10-3 and TRBJ2-7; a possible D gene is TRBD2 (5 bases). The CDR3 loop spans 13 amino acids. Trimming stripped 2 bases from V and 7 bases from J, with 12 bases between. CDR1 ENHRY and CDR2 SYGVKD come from the germline V gene. The CDR3 here is CAISEVRVWEQYF. As DNA, the CDR3 is TGTGCCATCAGTGAGGTGAGGGTGTGGGAGCAGTACTTC.

This clonotype was picked up a small number of times. V is TRBV12-3 or TRBV12-4 and J is TRBJ2-3, with D possibly matching TRBD1 (5 bases). Trimming removed 0 bases from V and 0 bases from J, with 13 bases in between. This CDR3 contains 17 residues. CDR3 protein: CASSLASQEYSTDTQYF. The CDR3 DNA sequence: TGTGCCAGCAGTTTAGCCTCACAGGAGTATAGCACAGATACGCAGTATTTT.

The V gene is TRBV20-1, the J gene TRBJ2-5, with a tentative D call TRBD1 (6 bases). The CDR3 has 14 residues. V dropped 3 bases and J dropped 5 bases, with 16 bases sitting between them. Germline V CDR1 and CDR2: DFQATT, SNEGSKA (reference sequence). In DNA, the CDR3 is TGCAGTGCTAGTCCCAGGGGTCGAAGGGAGACCCAGTACTTC. Its translation is CSASPRGRRETQYF.

The chain uses TRBV6-5 and TRBJ2-2; 10 nucleotides align to TRBD2. The J segment lost 8 bases and the V segment lost 0 bases, leaving 3 bases of the junction unmatched. Germline CDR1 reads MNHEY; CDR2 reads SVGAGI. The CDR3 has 15 amino acids. CDR3 protein: CASSYSLAGGGELFF. For the CDR3, the DNA is TGTGCCAGCAGTTACTCATTAGCGGGAGGAGGGGAGCTGTTTTTT.

The J gene is TRBJ1-3, the V gene TRBV27; D is uncertain. The CDR3 is 15 amino acids. V gave up 5 bases and J gave up 0 bases, with 11 bases separating them. Germline V gene lookup returns CDR1 MNHEY and CDR2 SMNVEV (reference sequence). CDR3 DNA sequence: TGTGCCAGCAGTCTCTCAAGAAGCTCTGGAAACACCATATATTTT. Amino acid sequence: CASSLSRSSGNTIYF.

This clonotype has more than one count but fewer than ten. The rearrangement joins TRBV20-1 to TRBJ1-4; the match to TRBD1 covers 7 bases. This CDR3 has 14 residues. Per the germline V gene, CDR1 is DFQATT and CDR2 is SNEGSKA (reference sequence). The trim removed 3 bases at V and 5 bases at J, leaving 6 bases unmatched. For the CDR3, the DNA is TGCAGTGCTAGCCCGGGACAGCAGAATGAAAAACTGTTTTTT. Translated, it gives CSASPGQQNEKLFF.

This clonotype was counted only a few times. The rearrangement links TRBV4-3 to TRBJ2-1, with a weak D call TRBD2 (6 bases). Germline V CDR1 and CDR2: LGHNA, YSLEER. CDR3 length: 17 amino acids. V gave up 0 bases and J gave up 2 bases, with 14 bases separating them. The chain's CDR3 is CASSQDRGTDTYNEQFF. DNA of the CDR3: TGCGCCAGCAGCCAAGATCGGGGGACTGATACCTACAATGAGCAGTTCTTC.

In this sample, this clonotype turned up a few times. The gene calls are TRBV20-1 and TRBJ2-2; D possibly matches TRBD1 or TRBD2 (5 bases each). The germline V gene has CDR1 DFQATT and CDR2 SNEGSKA (reference sequence). Between the trimmed V and J ends, which lost 3 bases and 6 bases, there was a span of 8 bases. The CDR3 is 12 residues long. The CDR3: CSASMGPGELFF. The CDR3 bases are TGCAGTGCTAGTATGGGACCCGGGGAGCTGTTTTTT.

The chain recombines TRBV7-9 with TRBJ2-1, with 10 bases fitting TRBD1. J lost 7 bases, V lost 2 bases, and 8 bases had no gene match. The germline V gene has CDR1 SEHNR and CDR2 FQNEAQ (reference sequence). The CDR3 is 16 residues long. The CDR3 bases are TGTGCCAGCAGCTTATCCGGGACAGGGGATTGGAATGAGCAGTTCTTC. Amino acid sequence: CASSLSGTGDWNEQFF.

This clonotype was recorded at least ten times. The chain joins TRBV15 to TRBJ2-3, with D maybe TRBD2 (5 bases). The CDR3 has 13 amino acids. Germline-derived CDR1 and CDR2 are LNHNV and YYDKDF (reference sequence). V lost 3 bases and J lost 7, with 11 bases in between. CDR3 DNA: TGTGCCACCAGCAGGGAGGCAGTATATACGCAGTATTTT. This codes for CATSREAVYTQYF.

This clonotype has ten or more counts. The CDR3 bases are TGTGCCAGCAGTCCCACTATAACTCCCTTTCAAGAGACCCAGTACTTC. Protein: CASSPTITPFQETQYF. The V and J genes are TRBV6-1 and TRBJ2-5; D is unclear. V lost 5 bases to trimming and J lost 2 bases, with 18 bases between them. The germline V gene encodes CDR1 MNHNS and CDR2 SASEGT. This CDR3 has 16 residues.

This clonotype has at least ten counts. This chain uses TRBV28 with TRBJ2-2; 8 bases agree with TRBD2. After removal of 6 bases from V and 4 bases from J, the junction contained 13 bases not matched to a gene. The CDR3 spans 17 residues. Germline CDR1 and CDR2: MDHEN and SYDVKM. CDR3 in DNA: TGTGCCAGCAGCAAACCGTCGGGGGGGGCGGTCACCGGGGAGCTGTTTTTT. Amino acid sequence: CASSKPSGGAVTGELFF.

This rearrangement joins TRBV5-1 to TRBJ2-5; D unresolved. CDR1 and CDR2 (germline): SGHRS, YFSETQ. The length of the CDR3 is 13 residues. V shed 5 bases and J shed 2 bases, with 10 bases lying between them. The CDR3 spells CASRPQTQETQYF. The CDR3 DNA is TGCGCCAGCAGACCACAGACACAAGAGACCCAGTACTTC. Drawing the rest from reference TRBV5-1 and TRBJ2-5, the complete variable domain is KAGVTQTPRYLIKTRGQQVTLSCSPISGHRSVSWYQQTPGQGLQFLFEYFSETQRNKGNFPGRFSGRQFSNSRSEMNVSTLELGDSALYLCASRPQTQETQYFGPGTRLLVL.

J is TRBJ2-1 and V is TRBV29-1; 10 nucleotides align to TRBD1. The germline V gene has CDR1 SQVTM and CDR2 ANQGSEA. This CDR3 contains 13 residues. The junction had 6 bases not matched to a gene; V was cut back by 6 bases and J by 7 bases. CDR3 sequence reads: CSVRDRGGNEQFF. In DNA form, the CDR3 reads TGCAGCGTCCGGGACAGGGGAGGGAATGAGCAGTTCTTC.

This clonotype was observed a handful of times. The chain carries TRBV12-3 or TRBV12-4 and TRBJ1-5; 7 bases map to TRBD1. CDR3 length: 20 amino acids. V was pared by 5 bases and J by 0 bases, with 19 bases of the junction left unmatched. The CDR3 nucleotides are TGTGCCAGCAGTCTCTTAAGCGAGGGACAGAGATTTAATAGCAATCAGCCCCAGCATTTT. Its translation: CASSLLSEGQRFNSNQPQHF.

The count of this clonotype is one. It may be a read error: a sequence one base away is much more abundant. The CDR3 DNA reads as TGTGCCAGCAGCAAAACTCGCTTGGCTAGCGGGGAGAATACGCAGTATTTT. It specifies CASSKTRLASGENTQYF. The rearrangement joins TRBV21-1 to TRBJ2-3; TRBD2 reflects the table's D call only, with no check against the DNA. TRBV21-1 is marked as a pseudogene. The CDR3 is made up of 17 amino acids.

This clonotype appeared a few times. This chain uses TRBV5-5 with TRBJ2-5; 8 nucleotides agree with TRBD1. CDR1 is SGHKS, CDR2 YYEKEE, per germline (reference sequence). This CDR3 is built from 15 residues. The ends lost 1 base at V and 5 bases at J; junction bases unmatched: 7. The CDR3 loop reads CASSLQGARDETQYF. The CDR3 DNA sequence: TGTGCCAGCAGCTTGCAGGGGGCGAGAGATGAGACCCAGTACTTC.

This clonotype has at least ten counts. Written as DNA, the CDR3 is TGTGCCAGCAGCCCGACGCTAAACACCGGGGAGCTGTTTTTT. Translation gives CASSPTLNTGELFF. The rearrangement joins TRBV7-2 to TRBJ2-2; D is undetermined. Germline V gives CDR1 SGHTA, CDR2 FQGNSA. CDR3 length: 14 residues. Trimming left V 5 bases short and J 2 bases short, with 9 bases between.

This clonotype occurred a few times. This chain links TRBV29-1 with TRBJ1-1; 9 bases fit TRBD1. From germline, CDR1 is SQVTM and CDR2 ANQGSEA. Germline trimming cut 7 bases from V and 1 base from J; bases unmatched to any gene: 4. The CDR3 has 13 residues. The CDR3 reads CSARTGANTEAFF. The CDR3 DNA is TGCAGCGCAAGGACAGGGGCGAACACTGAAGCTTTCTTT.

This clonotype was detected many times. The chain links TRBV6-1 to TRBJ1-1; D is possibly TRBD1 (5 bases). Trimming left V 7 bases short and J 1 base short, with 13 bases between. This CDR3 is built from 14 residues. CDR1 MNHNS and CDR2 SASEGT come from the germline V gene. This chain's CDR3 is CASTREGTNTEAFF. For the CDR3, the DNA is TGTGCCAGCACGAGGGAGGGGACGAACACTGAAGCTTTCTTT.

This clonotype was picked up a small number of times. The chain has TRBV20-1 and TRBJ2-1; 9 bases line up with TRBD2. The germline CDR1 and CDR2 sequences are DFQATT and SNEGSKA (reference sequence). V dropped 3 bases and J dropped 4; count of bases not matched to a gene: 4. The CDR3 runs 14 residues. The CDR3 region is CSASTTSGYNEQFF. The CDR3 coding sequence is TGCAGTGCTAGTACAACTAGCGGGTACAATGAGCAGTTCTTC.

This clonotype was detected only a few times. The chain is built from TRBV20-1 and TRBJ2-3; 13 bases match TRBD2. The germline V gene encodes CDR1 DFQATT and CDR2 SNEGSKA (reference sequence). The V and J ends lost 4 bases and 0 bases, in that order; junction bases with no gene match: 16. There are 20 residues in the CDR3. The CDR3 DNA sequence: TGCAGTGCTACAACAAATCCCGGGACTAGCGGGGATACTAGCACAGATACGCAGTATTTT. Residues: CSATTNPGTSGDTSTDTQYF.

This clonotype was counted only a few times. V usage is TRBV11-2 and J usage is TRBJ1-1; D uncertain. CDR1 is SGHAT and CDR2 is FQNNGV in the germline V gene. This CDR3 has 14 residues. The germline V and J ends were trimmed by 1 base and 1 base, with 7 bases remaining between them. The CDR3 region is CASSLVHSNTEAFF. For the CDR3, the DNA is TGTGCCAGCAGCTTAGTGCACTCGAACACTGAAGCTTTCTTT.

This clonotype was detected only a few times. This chain connects TRBV6-2 or TRBV6-3 to TRBJ2-5, with 7 nucleotides matching TRBD1. Germline trimming cut 7 bases from V and 1 base from J; bases unmatched to any gene: 9. The V gene's germline CDR1 is MNHEY and CDR2 SVGEGT. CDR3 size: 15 residues. The CDR3: CASMTDRPLQETQYF. CDR3 nucleotide sequence: TGTGCCAGCATGACGGACAGGCCCCTCCAAGAGACCCAGTACTTC.

Concerning this clonotype itself: Germline and junction disagree at one end, which may indicate a read error. The chain has TRBV6-6 and TRBJ2-1; TRBD1 matches at 8 bases. Germline CDR1 and CDR2: MNHNY and SVGAGI (reference sequence). The CDR3 extends over 11 amino acids. The CDR3 protein is CASSPGGPSLF. CDR3 DNA: TGTGCCAGCAGTCCAGGGGGCCCCAGTCTCTTC.

This clonotype came up many times. The chain carries TRBV7-9 and TRBJ2-1, with D tentatively TRBD1 (7 bases). The CDR3 consists of 15 residues. Germline lookup yields CDR1 SEHNR and CDR2 FQNEAQ (reference sequence). The V end lost 5 bases, the J end lost 0 bases, and 11 bases lay between the germline ends. The CDR3 DNA follows: TGTGCCAGCAGCAACCAGGGGGGCTCCTACAATGAGCAGTTCTTC. This gives the protein CASSNQGGSYNEQFF.